This T cell receptor (beta chain) is from a study of blood T cell repertoires in COVID-19. Profiling relied on immunoSEQ multiplex PCR, and the TCRdb table lists in-frame clones only, not all of them. The sample lists about 380,000 clones, 88% seen once, with 1.2% in the top ten. Trimming took 6 bases from V and 5 from J; bases not matched to a gene: 1. Germline V gene sequence: CDR1 ENHRY, CDR2 SYGVKD. CDR3 size: 14 residues. Material for sequencing was PBMCs or T cells enriched from blood (not recorded which). The V gene is TRBV10-3, the J gene TRBJ2-1; 13 bases fit TRBD2. This sequence was found in a young woman who had recovered from COVID-19. Here the CDR3 reads CAIRLAGGNNEQFF. Written as DNA, the CDR3 is TGTGCCATCAGACTAGCGGGGGGGAACAATGAGCAGTTCTTC.